This passage covers 5 T cell receptor beta chains from one sample sequenced in a study of shared clonotypes between healthy human individuals. Clones were read by immunoSEQ multiplex PCR, and TCRdb kept only the in-frame ones, dropping some. The repertoire holds around 510,000 clones, with about 96% as singletons. Sequenced material: naive CD4+ T cells sorted from blood. Indicated subset: CD45RA+ positively selected. These receptors were obtained from a woman younger than 45 in good health.

This chain links TRBV7-9 with TRBJ2-6; no definite D call. The germline V gene has CDR1 SEHNR and CDR2 FQNEAQ (reference sequence). CDR3 size: 19 residues. The germline V and J ends were trimmed by 4 bases and 0 bases, with 19 bases remaining between them. The CDR3 DNA is TGTGCCAGCAGCTATTCACCCTTGGGCTCCGACTCTGGGGCCAACGTCCTGACTTTC. Protein: CASSYSPLGSDSGANVLTF.

J is TRBJ2-2 and V is TRBV7-7, with a possible D match to TRBD2 (5 bases). The CDR3 covers 15 residues. Germline assignment: CDR1 SSHAT and CDR2 FNYEAQ (reference sequence). V lost 1 base and J 4 bases, leaving 10 bases between the germline ends. CDR3 nucleotides: TGTGCCAGCAGCTTAGGAGGACTGTTCACCGGGGAGCTGTTTTTT. This codes for CASSLGGLFTGELFF.

The rearrangement uses TRBV28 and TRBJ2-1; a possible D gene is TRBD2 (7 bases). V lost 3 bases and J lost 7, with 19 bases in between. The CDR3 length is 16 residues. Germline CDR1 reads MDHEN; CDR2 reads SYDVKM. DNA for the CDR3: TGTGCCAGCAGTTTTTCTGGGCGGGGGCCTGGTAATGAGCAGTTCTTC. It yields the protein CASSFSGRGPGNEQFF.

This chain joins TRBV5-1 and TRBJ2-2, with 10 bases lining up with TRBD2. In germline, CDR1 is SGHRS, CDR2 YFSETQ. The CDR3 runs to 16 residues. Germline trimming cut 1 base from V and 2 bases from J; bases unmatched to any gene: 2. The CDR3 loop reads CASSLTSGINTGELFF. In DNA form, the CDR3 reads TGCGCCAGCAGCTTGACTAGCGGGATAAACACCGGGGAGCTGTTTTTT.

The CDR3 region is CASSPPTSNYGYTF. The CDR3 coding sequence is TGTGCCAGCTCACCACCGACCTCTAACTATGGCTACACCTTC. The rearrangement joins TRBV18 to TRBJ1-2; D gene uncertain. The V gene lost 0 bases and the J gene lost 0 bases, with 5 bases spanning the gap. Germline V CDR1 and CDR2: KGHSH, LQKENI. This CDR3 comprises 14 residues.